One sample yielded the 16 T cell receptor beta chains listed below, sequenced in a study of graft-versus-host responses after intestinal transplantation. The repertoire was sequenced with immunoSEQ multiplex PCR; TCRdb's copy has only in-frame clones and lacks some. The sample includes 35,000 to 55,000 clones, roughly 91% of them seen just once. Material: PBMCs, obtained around 790 days after a first intestinal transplant, on the day of a second. These receptors were taken from a human patient who received an intestinal transplant, so some T cells may come from the graft donor.

The chain uses TRBV6-5 and TRBJ1-5; 7 bases are a match to TRBD1. Germline V lookup: CDR1 MNHEY, CDR2 SVGAGI. The CDR3 runs 15 residues. The V gene end was trimmed by 5 bases and the J gene end by 1 base; junction bases not matched to a gene: 5. CDR3 amino acids: CASSPPGQSNQPQHF. The DNA for the CDR3 is TGTGCCAGCAGTCCCCCGGGACAGAGCAATCAGCCCCAGCATTTT.

The gene calls are TRBV27 and TRBJ2-3; TRBD2 might be the D (5 bases). V shed 6 bases and J shed 7 bases, with 20 bases lying between them. Germline CDR1 reads MNHEY; CDR2 reads SMNVEV (reference sequence). CDR3 length: 15 amino acids. The CDR3 DNA sequence: TGTGCCAGCAGGGGAGCGGCAGGCAGCCCGCATACGCAGTATTTT. Its translation is CASRGAAGSPHTQYF.

The J gene is TRBJ1-1, the V gene TRBV5-1; D remains ambiguous. The CDR3 extends over 14 amino acids. Deletions cut 1 base from V and 1 base from J, with 8 bases between. Germline CDR1 is SGHRS and CDR2 is YFSETQ. DNA for the CDR3: TGCGCCAGCAGCTTGTGGCAGGCGAACACTGAAGCTTTCTTT. The encoded protein is CASSLWQANTEAFF.

The rearrangement uses TRBV5-1 and TRBJ1-1, with D possibly TRBD1 on 6 matching bases. CDR1 SGHRS and CDR2 YFSETQ come from the germline V gene. The CDR3 is 15 amino acids. V dropped 2 bases and J dropped 1 base, with 12 bases sitting between them. CDR3 DNA sequence: TGCGCCAGCAGCTTCGATCCGGGGGCGAACACTGAAGCTTTCTTT. Translation: CASSFDPGANTEAFF.

The chain has TRBV11-3 and TRBJ2-2; possibly TRBD1 or TRBD2 for D (5 bases each). The CDR3 consists of 16 residues. Per the germline V gene, CDR1 is SGHNT and CDR2 is YENEEA. V gave up 5 bases and J gave up 3 bases, with 16 bases separating them. The CDR3 loop reads CASSLSGTLDTGELFF. The DNA of the CDR3 is TGTGCCAGCAGCCTCTCCGGGACGCTTGACACCGGGGAGCTGTTTTTT.

V is TRBV23-1 and J is TRBJ2-1; 9 nucleotides line up with TRBD2. TRBV23-1 is an ORF for which the function is uncertain. This CDR3 is built from 15 residues. V dropped 6 bases and J dropped 4; count of bases not matched to a gene: 7. The CDR3 sequence is CASSEREEIYNEQFF. CDR3 bases: TGCGCCAGCAGCGAGCGGGAGGAAATATACAATGAGCAGTTCTTC.

In the case of this clone: The sample contains more than one DNA sequence encoding this CDR3. This chain uses TRBV18 with TRBJ2-3, with a possible D match to TRBD1 (6 bases). V was pared by 3 bases and J by 6 bases, with 13 bases between. Germline V lookup: CDR1 KGHSH, CDR2 LQKENI. CDR3 size: 14 residues. The CDR3 DNA sequence: TGTGCCAGCTCACCGGGTCGAAGGGGGGATACGCAGTATTTT. Translating gives CASSPGRRGDTQYF. The whole variable domain, remainder taken from reference TRBV18 and TRBJ2-3, is NAGVMQNPRHLVRRRGQEARLRCSPMKGHSHVYWYRQLPEEGLKFMVYLQKENIIDESGMPKERFSAEFPKEGPSILRIQQVVRGDSAAYFCASSPGRRGDTQYFGPGTRLTVL.

This CDR3 reads CASSMGTPYYGYTF. As DNA, the CDR3 is TGTGCCAGTAGTATGGGGACCCCATACTATGGCTACACCTTC. This chain links TRBV19 with TRBJ1-2; tentative D call: TRBD1 (5 bases). This CDR3 comprises 14 residues. V dropped 3 bases and J dropped 3 bases, with 11 bases sitting between them. From germline, CDR1 is LNHDA and CDR2 SQIVND (reference sequence). Looking up the rest from reference TRBV19 and TRBJ1-2 gives the full variable domain: DGGITQSPKYLFRKEGQNVTLSCEQNLNHDAMYWYRQDPGQGLRLIYYSQIVNDFQKGDIAEGYSVSREKKESFPLTVTSAQKNPTAFYLCASSMGTPYYGYTFGSGTRLTVV.

The J gene is TRBJ1-1, the V gene TRBV5-1, with 11 bases aligning to TRBD1. This CDR3 is 14 amino acids long. Germline CDR1 SGHRS, CDR2 YFSETQ. V trimming: 4 bases; J trimming: 5 bases; junction bases outside the gene matches: 4. CDR3 region: CASSPGQGATEAFF. The CDR3 DNA is TGCGCCAGCAGCCCCGGACAGGGGGCGACTGAAGCTTTCTTT.

The chain recombines TRBV5-1 with TRBJ2-5; TRBD2 matches at 8 bases. Per the germline V gene, CDR1 is SGHRS and CDR2 is YFSETQ. The CDR3 contains 15 residues. Trimming removed 2 bases from V and 3 bases from J; junction bases left unmatched: 6. The CDR3 sequence is CASSLSALAEETQYF. In DNA, the CDR3 is TGCGCCAGCAGCTTATCGGCACTAGCGGAAGAGACCCAGTACTTC.

The chain employs TRBV15 and TRBJ2-7; D is perhaps TRBD1 (6 bases). The CDR3 totals 13 residues. Germline V CDR1 and CDR2: LNHNV, YYDKDF (reference sequence). The V and J ends lost 4 bases and 2 bases respectively, with 9 bases between them. The CDR3, as DNA: TGTGCCACCAGCAAGGGGGATCCCTACGAGCAGTACTTC. Amino acid sequence: CATSKGDPYEQYF. The full variable domain, its missing parts supplied by reference TRBV15 and TRBJ2-7, is DAMVIQNPRYQVTQFGKPVTLSCSQTLNHNVMYWYQQKSSQAPKLLFHYYDKDFNNEADTPDNFQSRRPNTSFCFLDIRSPGLGDTAMYLCATSKGDPYEQYFGPGTRLTVT.

This clone appeared a few times. The chain employs TRBV10-3 and TRBJ2-1; TRBD2 is a possible D gene (6 bases). Trimming pared 3 bases from V and 0 bases from J, leaving 24 bases between. The CDR3 extends over 20 amino acids. Germline CDR1 and CDR2: ENHRY and SYGVKD. Here the CDR3 DNA reads TGTGCCATCAGTGACCCCGGGAATAGCGGCCTACGGAGCTCCTACAATGAGCAGTTCTTC. Amino acids: CAISDPGNSGLRSSYNEQFF.

This sequence joins TRBV28 and TRBJ1-1; possible D gene TRBD1, 5 bases. CDR3 length equals 15 residues. With 6 bases removed from V and 3 bases from J, the gap between germline ends came to 17 bases. Germline CDR1 reads MDHEN; CDR2 reads SYDVKM. CDR3 amino acids: CASSLRQTVYTEAFF. DNA for the CDR3: TGTGCCAGCAGCTTAAGACAGACCGTGTACACTGAAGCTTTCTTT.

V and J are TRBV30 and TRBJ2-5; possibly TRBD2 for D (5 bases). V was pared by 4 bases and J by 4 bases, with 10 bases between. Germline CDR1 is GTSNPN and CDR2 is SVGIG (reference sequence). This CDR3 is 12 amino acids long. CDR3 sequence (DNA): TGTGCCTGGAAACTAGACCGAGAGACCCAGTACTTC. Its protein product is CAWKLDRETQYF.

This clone was detected only once. The gene calls are TRBV27 and TRBJ2-7, with D possibly being TRBD2 (7 bases). Germline assignment: CDR1 MNHEY and CDR2 SMNVEV (reference sequence). V dropped 4 bases and J dropped 5 bases, with 18 bases sitting between them. The CDR3 is 15 residues long. The CDR3 is CASSSLGGLYHEQYF. The CDR3 region has the DNA TGTGCCAGCAGTTCCTTAGGGGGACTATACCACGAGCAGTACTTC.

In its sample, this clone was seen once. The chain couples TRBV30 to TRBJ1-2; 11 bases match TRBD1. Germline V gives CDR1 GTSNPN, CDR2 SVGIG (reference sequence). J gave up 5 bases and V 2 bases, and 7 bases lay outside the gene matches. This CDR3 has 15 residues. CDR3 nucleotide sequence: TGTGCCTGGAGTAAAAGGGACAGGGGGAGGTATGGCTACACCTTC. It translates to CAWSKRDRGRYGYTF.